These 26 T cell receptor beta chains were all obtained from the same sample, sequenced in a study of PD-1 blockade in classical Hodgkin lymphoma (dated by TCRdb to the early 2020s). The time point tag for this specimen amounts to: cycle 1 day 1 (C1D1), immediately before nivolumab initiation. Every trial patient had relapsed after autologous stem cell transplantation, and cohorts A, B and C differed in prior brentuximab vedotin exposure. The library relied on the immunoSEQ multiplex PCR assay. TCRdb stores this immuneACCESS table with in-frame sequences only. Part of the clones is absent; in the studies checked, under half of the shortfall reflects unresolved V genes, and no reason is known for the rest. Present in this sample are some 84,000 clones, approximately 91% of which were seen just once. The biggest ten clones account for about 20% of the sample. The sample was peripheral blood mononuclear cells (PBMCs), taken at baseline. These receptors were collected from a human donor with classical Hodgkin lymphoma.

The chain recombines TRBV4-3 with TRBJ2-1, with D possibly being TRBD1 or TRBD2 (5 bases each). This CDR3 contains 14 residues. Germline V lookup: CDR1 LGHNA, CDR2 YSLEER. Trimming took off 0 bases at V and 6 bases at J, with 9 bases between the two ends. Here the CDR3 DNA reads TGCGCCAGCAGCCAAGATCGAGGGGTCAATGAGCAGTTCTTC. Its translation is CASSQDRGVNEQFF.

There are a few counts of this clone. J is TRBJ2-5 and V is TRBV25-1; TRBD1 matches 7 bases. Germline lookup yields CDR1 MGHDK and CDR2 SYGVNS. V lost 3 bases, J lost 1 base, and 5 bases stayed unmatched. The CDR3 is 15 amino acids. The CDR3 loop is CASSEGQFIQETQYF. In DNA, the CDR3 is TGTGCCAGCAGTGAGGGACAGTTCATCCAAGAGACCCAGTACTTC.

Written as DNA, the CDR3 is TGTGCCAGCTCGGGACGGACTAGCGGGATTGAGGAGCAGTTCTTC. This codes for CASSGRTSGIEEQFF. The rearrangement joins TRBV28 to TRBJ2-1; 12 bases match TRBD2. The CDR3 is 15 residues long. V shed 8 bases and J 10 bases; nucleotides not matched to a gene: 12. Germline V gives CDR1 MDHEN, CDR2 SYDVKM.

V usage is TRBV7-8 and J usage is TRBJ2-7; 9 nucleotides align to TRBD1. J was trimmed by 5 bases and V by 1 base; bases with no gene match: 0. CDR1 is SGHVS and CDR2 is FQNEAQ in the germline V gene. This CDR3 region has 13 residues. The CDR3 nucleotides are TGTGCCAGCAGCTTAGGGACAGGGGACGAGCAGTACTTC. Translated: CASSLGTGDEQYF. Variable domain in full (rest from reference TRBV7-8 and TRBJ2-7): GAGVSQSPRYKVAKRGQDVALRCDPISGHVSLFWYQQALGQGPEFLTYFQNEAQLDKSGLPSDRFFAERPEGSVSTLKIQRTQQEDSAVYLCASSLGTGDEQYFGPGTRLTVT.

V usage is TRBV7-2 and J usage is TRBJ2-5, with D possibly matching TRBD2 (5 bases). CDR3 length equals 15 residues. V shed 1 base and J shed 5 bases, with 14 bases lying between them. Germline V gene data show CDR1 as SGHTA and CDR2 as FQGNSA. The CDR3 protein is CASSLELYRGETQYF. The CDR3 nucleotides are TGTGCCAGCAGCTTAGAACTTTACCGAGGGGAGACCCAGTACTTC.

The chain uses TRBV28 and TRBJ1-5; D is undetermined. Germline CDR1 reads MDHEN; CDR2 reads SYDVKM. V was clipped by 4 bases and J by 0 bases, with 10 bases between them. This CDR3 is 15 amino acids long. The CDR3 loop is CASSSPRYSNQPQHF. The CDR3 coding sequence is TGTGCCAGCAGTTCCCCGAGGTATAGCAATCAGCCCCAGCATTTT.

On this clone itself: Likely a read error: the CDR3 ends without its conserved phenylalanine or tryptophan. The chain recombines TRBV6-5 with TRBJ1-1; D might be TRBD1 (5 bases). The V gene lost 7 bases and the J gene lost 1 base, with 13 bases spanning the gap. The CDR3 is made up of 14 amino acids. Germline assignment: CDR1 MNHEY and CDR2 SVGAGI. The CDR3 loop reads CASTSRTQNTEAFL. The DNA of the CDR3 is TGTGCCAGCACTTCCCGGACACAGAACACTGAAGCTTTCCTT.

The rearrangement joins TRBV28 to TRBJ2-1; D could derive from TRBD1 or TRBD2 (5 bases each). Deletions cut 5 bases from V and 7 bases from J, with 21 bases between. Germline assignment: CDR1 MDHEN and CDR2 SYDVKM. This CDR3 comprises 16 residues. Here the CDR3 DNA reads TGTGCCAGCAGTCCACAGGTGGGTTTGCGAGGGAATGAGCAGTTCTTC. Its protein product is CASSPQVGLRGNEQFF. Full variable domain (outside the CDR3, taken from reference TRBV28 and TRBJ2-1): DVKVTQSSRYLVKRTGEKVFLECVQDMDHENMFWYRQDPGLGLRLIYFSYDVKMKEKGDIPEGYSVSREKKERFSLILESASTNQTSMYLCASSPQVGLRGNEQFFGPGTRLTVL.

V and J are TRBV6-5 and TRBJ2-7; TRBD1 matches at 7 bases. Germline-derived CDR1 and CDR2 are MNHEY and SVGAGI. The trim removed 0 bases at V and 6 bases at J, leaving 11 bases unmatched. The CDR3 totals 16 residues. CDR3 bases: TGTGCCAGCAGTTACTCCTCCGGGACAGCGATATTCGAGCAGTACTTC. It translates to CASSYSSGTAIFEQYF.

About this clone itself: The sample carries other DNA sequences with the same CDR3. The gene calls are TRBV19 and TRBJ1-1; D might be TRBD1 (5 bases). The CDR3 is made up of 14 amino acids. Per the germline V gene, CDR1 is LNHDA and CDR2 is SQIVND (reference sequence). Deletions cut 3 bases from V and 2 bases from J, with 10 bases between. The CDR3 bases are TGTGCCAGTAGTATCGGGCAGGGAAACACTGAAGCTTTCTTT. Its translation is CASSIGQGNTEAFF.

The CDR3 DNA reads TGTGCCAGCAGTTCGGGACTCCTTAATGAAAAACTGTTTTTT. The encoded protein is CASSSGLLNEKLFF. The chain couples TRBV27 to TRBJ1-4; TRBD1 might be the D (5 bases). The V and J ends lost 4 bases and 4 bases respectively, with 10 bases between them. There are 14 residues in the CDR3. Germline V gene data show CDR1 as MNHEY and CDR2 as SMNVEV (reference sequence).

The rearrangement joins TRBV4-1 to TRBJ1-1; 7 bases line up with TRBD1. V lost 4 bases to trimming and J lost 1 base; unmatched junction nucleotides: 6. This CDR3 contains 15 residues. The germline gives CDR1 MGHRA, CDR2 YSYEKL. CDR3 amino acids: CASSRQTGRNTEAFF. The CDR3 DNA is TGCGCCAGCAGCCGCCAGACAGGGAGGAACACTGAAGCTTTCTTT.

V and J are TRBV19 and TRBJ1-2, with D possibly matching TRBD1 (5 bases). This CDR3 contains 12 residues. Trimming removed 11 bases at V and 2 bases at J, with 12 bases between. Per the germline V gene, CDR1 is LNHDA and CDR2 is SQIVND (reference sequence). CDR3 loop: CAARGGNYGYTF. CDR3 DNA sequence: TGTGCCGCCCGGGGCGGGAACTATGGCTACACCTTC.

This chain joins TRBV30 and TRBJ2-1; 16 nucleotides agree with TRBD2. The V and J ends lost 2 bases and 7 bases, in that order; junction bases with no gene match: 2. The V gene's germline CDR1 is GTSNPN and CDR2 SVGIG (reference sequence). This CDR3 has 15 amino acids. This CDR3 reads CAWSRGLAGGNEQFF. CDR3 nucleotide sequence: TGTGCCTGGAGTCGGGGACTAGCGGGAGGGAATGAGCAGTTCTTC.

The rearrangement links TRBV10-2 to TRBJ2-7; maybe TRBD1 (6 bases). The V and J ends lost 11 bases and 7 bases respectively, with 24 bases between them. Looked up from germline, CDR1 is WSHSY and CDR2 is SAAADI. There are 14 residues in the CDR3. CDR3 sequence: CASGEQGTTSEQYF. CDR3 nucleotides: TGCGCCTCAGGGGAGCAGGGGACCACGAGTGAGCAGTACTTC.

The count of this clone is one. The chain has TRBV27 and TRBJ1-5; no reliable D call. Germline CDR1 reads MNHEY; CDR2 reads SMNVEV (reference sequence). The length of the CDR3 is 13 residues. The ends were cut back, 4 bases at V and 5 bases at J, with 9 bases in the middle. The CDR3 here is CASSYRAHQPQHF. The CDR3 DNA reads TGTGCCAGCAGTTATCGGGCTCATCAGCCCCAGCATTTT.

This chain uses TRBV27 with TRBJ1-2; 8 nucleotides match TRBD1. This CDR3 has 15 residues. V shed 2 bases, J shed 6 bases, and the junction held 8 bases outside the gene matches. CDR1 and CDR2 (germline): MNHEY, SMNVEV (reference sequence). CDR3: CASSLSRGQANGYTF. CDR3 bases: TGTGCCAGCAGTTTAAGCCGGGGACAGGCGAATGGCTACACCTTC.

V usage is TRBV28 and J usage is TRBJ1-3; D remains ambiguous. CDR3 size: 11 residues. Per the germline V gene, CDR1 is MDHEN and CDR2 is SYDVKM. Trimming removed 4 bases from V and 8 bases from J, with 6 bases in between. The DNA for the CDR3 is TGTGCCAGCAGTTATAGAGACACCATATATTTT. This translates into CASSYRDTIYF.

V gene TRBV18 combines with J gene TRBJ2-7; 7 bases fit TRBD1. J lost 1 base, V lost 2 bases, and 2 bases had no gene match. Germline V gives CDR1 KGHSH, CDR2 LQKENI. This CDR3 comprises 14 residues. The CDR3: CASSPGDSSYEQYF. CDR3 coding DNA: TGTGCCAGCTCACCAGGGGACAGTTCCTACGAGCAGTACTTC.

This clone appeared once. V is TRBV9 and J is TRBJ1-6; 11 bases map to TRBD1. The CDR3 has 18 residues. The germline V gene encodes CDR1 SGDLS and CDR2 YYNGEE. Trimming at V came to 4 bases and at J to 9 bases, leaving 15 bases not matched to a gene. The CDR3 region is CASSSSWTGGLASSPLHF. In DNA, the CDR3 is TGTGCCAGCAGCTCCAGCTGGACAGGGGGCTTAGCAAGTTCACCCCTCCACTTT.

The rearrangement joins TRBV5-1 to TRBJ2-5; TRBD2 aligns across 10 bases. This CDR3 spans 16 amino acids. The V gene end was trimmed by 0 bases and the J gene end by 4 bases; junction bases not matched to a gene: 6. Germline V gene data show CDR1 as SGHRS and CDR2 as YFSETQ. The CDR3 loop is CASSLGLAGVGETQYF. The CDR3 region has the DNA TGCGCCAGCAGCTTGGGGCTAGCGGGAGTCGGAGAGACCCAGTACTTC.

The chain couples TRBV6-5 to TRBJ2-1, with D unclear. CDR3 length: 11 amino acids. V lost 10 bases to trimming and J lost 6 bases, with 10 bases between them. Germline lookup yields CDR1 MNHEY and CDR2 SVGAGI. The CDR3 DNA follows: TGTGCCACCGAGTACATCAATGAGCAGTTCTTC. Translating gives CATEYINEQFF.

This chain uses TRBV4-2 with TRBJ2-3, with D unclear. The CDR3 is 14 amino acids. From germline, CDR1 is LGHNA and CDR2 YNFKEQ. The germline V and J ends were trimmed by 2 bases and 4 bases, with 10 bases remaining between them. The CDR3 loop is CASSQSLVSDTQYF. The CDR3 region has the DNA TGTGCCAGCAGCCAATCCCTTGTTTCAGATACGCAGTATTTT.

The chain has TRBV5-5 and TRBJ1-1; unclear D gene. The germline V and J ends were trimmed by 0 bases and 0 bases, with 9 bases remaining between them. Germline V gene lookup returns CDR1 SGHKS and CDR2 YYEKEE (reference sequence). The CDR3 covers 15 residues. This CDR3 reads CASSLVAGMNTEAFF. CDR3 nucleotide sequence: TGTGCCAGCAGCTTGGTGGCCGGGATGAACACTGAAGCTTTCTTT.

The V and J genes are TRBV6-1 and TRBJ2-1; D is ambiguous. This CDR3 contains 15 residues. Looked up from germline, CDR1 is MNHNS and CDR2 is SASEGT. V gave up 5 bases and J gave up 0 bases, with 11 bases separating them. CDR3 sequence reads: CASSIAGFSYNEQFF. CDR3 nucleotide sequence: TGTGCCAGCAGTATTGCAGGTTTCTCCTACAATGAGCAGTTCTTC.

This chain connects TRBV2 to TRBJ2-7; D call uncertain. There are 13 residues in the CDR3. With 3 bases removed from V and 5 bases from J, the gap between germline ends came to 11 bases. CDR1 and CDR2 (germline): SNHLY, FYNNEI. The DNA of the CDR3 is TGTGCCAGCAGTGATTGGGAAAGCGACGAGCAGTACTTC. This gives the protein CASSDWESDEQYF.